This TCR beta chain comes out of a study of T cell changes during pregnancy in multiple sclerosis (dated by TCRdb to between 2017 and 2020). With regard to the full study: The study examined how the T cell repertoire changed over the course of pregnancy in women with multiple sclerosis.

Regarding this clone: The clone's antigen remains unknown. Base qualities are missing; no much larger clone stands one base away.

The library was produced with the immunoSEQ multiplex PCR assay. In TCRdb, the immuneACCESS table is reduced to in-frame sequences with V and J assigned. These tables do not hold every clone; where another copy was compared, an unresolved V gene accounts for under half, and the others remain unexplained. Within this sample are under 45,000 clones, with about 92% of them counted one time only. The ten top clones hold less than 0.45% of the sample. V and J are trimmed by 2 bases and 9 bases, and the gene matches miss 13 bases of the junction. The germline V gene sets CDR1 to KGHSH and CDR2 to LQKENI. Spanning cysteine to phenylalanine, the CDR3 consists of 16 amino acids. Of the read, only the CDR3 DNA is kept; its 48 bases are in frame from base 1.

This clonotype was sampled from a female donor in good health, enrolled as a control in a pregnancy study. Recombination connected TRBV18 to TRBJ2-1; 7 bases in the junction line up with TRBD1. The source material was CD4+ T cells from peripheral blood mononuclear cells, sampled in the third trimester of pregnancy. The nucleotide sequence is given as TGTGCCAGCTCACCATATACAGGGGATTCCCTTGGTGAGCAGTTCTTC. Its translation is CASSPYTGDSLGEQFF.